This TCR beta chain is from a study of technical replicates of blood from several donors. TCRdb's copy holds only in-frame clones and misses some; the assay was immunoSEQ multiplex PCR. The sample lists tens of thousands of clones; around 92% were seen once. The CDR3 length is 15 residues. In germline, CDR1 is SGDLS, CDR2 YYNGEE. The junction had 6 bases not matched to a gene; V was cut back by 0 bases and J by 6 bases. The sample consisted of T cells isolated from PBMCs. V is TRBV9 and J is TRBJ2-1; TRBD2 matches 7 bases. This receptor was obtained from a human donor in good health. In DNA form, the CDR3 reads TGTGCCAGCAGCGTAGTATCTAGCGGAACCAATGAGCAGTTCTTC. Translated: CASSVVSSGTNEQFF.